This T cell receptor beta chain was profiled in a study of CD8+CD57+ T cells in acquired aplastic anemia. Study-wide results and caveats: Nearly 30 CD8+ CDR3 sequences were shared between patients and controls.

CDR3 and TCR beta VDJ profiling relied on a genomic DNA template. Using its own MiXCR run on the reads, TCRdb lists one record per CDR3 protein. Seen here are roughly 250,000 distinct CDR3 sequences, 47% observed once, and the top ten hold 7.8%. This clonotype was picked up one time. Its antigen is unidentified. This could be a read error, since a much larger clone is one nucleotide away. The sequenced patients had an expansion of CD8+CD57+ cells seen by flow cytometry. The sample was sorted CD4+, CD8+, or CD8+CD57+ T cells (not recorded which) from PBMCs. The clonotype originates from a human donor with aplastic anemia.

The CDR3 sequence is CASSSGTPTSEQYF. In nucleotides, the CDR3 is TGTGCCAGCAGCTCCGGGACACCTACTTCCGAGCAGTACTTC. The gene calls are TRBV5-6 and TRBJ2-7; TRBD1 might be the D (6 bases). Trimming took 3 bases from V and 6 from J, leaving 16 bases between them. This CDR3 contains 14 residues. Germline V gene sequence: CDR1 SGHDT, CDR2 YYEEEE.